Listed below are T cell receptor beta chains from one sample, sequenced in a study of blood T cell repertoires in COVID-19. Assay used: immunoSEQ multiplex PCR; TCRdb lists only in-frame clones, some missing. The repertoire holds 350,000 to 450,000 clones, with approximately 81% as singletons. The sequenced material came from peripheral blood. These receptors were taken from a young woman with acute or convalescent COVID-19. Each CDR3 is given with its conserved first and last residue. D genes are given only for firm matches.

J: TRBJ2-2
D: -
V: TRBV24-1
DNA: TGTGCCACCAGTATCGGTCCGACGCGCCAAGGATCCGGGAGTCTCATCGGGGAGCTGTTTTTT
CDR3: CATSIGPTRQGSGSLIGELFF

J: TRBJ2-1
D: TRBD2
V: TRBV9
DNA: TGTGCCACAGAGAGGACTAGCGTTTACAATGAGCAGTTCTTC
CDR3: CATERTSVYNEQFF

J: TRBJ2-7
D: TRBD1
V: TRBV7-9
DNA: TGTGCCAGCAGCTCAGTTGGGACAGGGGCGTACCTCTACGAGCAGTACTTC
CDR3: CASSSVGTGAYLYEQYF

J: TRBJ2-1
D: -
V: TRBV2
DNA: TGTGCCAGCCTGGAGACTCGCAGTTCCGGTGAGCAGTTCTTC
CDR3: CASLETRSSGEQFF

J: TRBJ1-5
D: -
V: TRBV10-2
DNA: TGCGCCAGCAGTGAAACGGGGGTTCAGCCCCAGCATTTT
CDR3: CASSETGVQPQHF

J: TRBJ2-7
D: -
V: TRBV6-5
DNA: TGTGCCAGCAGTTACTCAAGCGGATCTTACGAGCAGTACTTC
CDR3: CASSYSSGSYEQYF

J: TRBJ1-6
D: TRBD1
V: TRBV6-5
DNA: TGTGCCAGCAGCTCCGGGACAGGGGCTTCACCCCTCCACTTT
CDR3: CASSSGTGASPLHF

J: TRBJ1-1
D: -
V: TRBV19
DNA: TGTGCCAGTAGTATAGGCACCCCGGGTAGCACTGAAGCTTTCTTT
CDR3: CASSIGTPGSTEAFF

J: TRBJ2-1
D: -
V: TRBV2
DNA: TGTGCCAGCAGTGAGGAGCGGTCCTACAATGAGCAGTTCTTC
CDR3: CASSEERSYNEQFF

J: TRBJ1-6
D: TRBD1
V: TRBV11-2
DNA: TGTGCCAGCAGCCAGCTGACAGGGGCCTATTCACCCCTCCACTTT
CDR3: CASSQLTGAYSPLHF

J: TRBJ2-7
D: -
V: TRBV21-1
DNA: TGTGCCAGCAGCAAATTAGTTGGGGGGACCTCCTACGAGCAGTACTTC
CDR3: CASSKLVGGTSYEQYF

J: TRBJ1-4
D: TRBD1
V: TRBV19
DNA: TGTGCCAGTAGCTTGGACAGGTCAACTAATGAAAAACTGTTTTTT
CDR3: CASSLDRSTNEKLFF

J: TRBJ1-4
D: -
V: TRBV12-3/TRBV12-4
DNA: TGTGCCAGCAGTGAGGCTAGAGTCGGAAAACTGTTTTTT
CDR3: CASSEARVGKLFF

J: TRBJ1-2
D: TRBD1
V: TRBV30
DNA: TGTGCCTGGAATTTCGGCAGGGGGCGGGATGGCTACACCTTC
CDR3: CAWNFGRGRDGYTF

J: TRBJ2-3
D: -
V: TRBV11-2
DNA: TGTGCCAGCAGCTTAGACGGTCATTTGGATACGCAGTATTTT
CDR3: CASSLDGHLDTQYF